The next 26 T cell receptor beta chains were all read from a single sample in a study of blood T cell repertoires in COVID-19. Sequenced by immunoSEQ multiplex PCR; TCRdb stores in-frame clones only, minus some. Of about 230,000 clones in the sample, around 83% were seen once. Sequenced material: peripheral blood. These receptors came from a man aged 40-55 years who had recovered from COVID-19.

V gene TRBV7-9 combines with J gene TRBJ1-6; no clear D. Germline V lookup: CDR1 SEHNR, CDR2 FQNEAQ (reference sequence). V was cut by 1 base and J by 5 bases, with 6 bases left in between. This CDR3 has 14 residues. The CDR3: CASSLVQNNSPLHF. CDR3 nucleotide sequence: TGTGCCAGCAGCTTAGTACAGAATAATTCACCCCTCCACTTT. Filled out from reference TRBV7-9 and TRBJ1-6, the complete variable domain reads DTGVSQNPRHKITKRGQNVTFRCDPISEHNRLYWYRQTLGQGPEFLTYFQNEAQLEKSRLLSDRFSAERPKGSFSTLEIQRTEQGDSAMYLCASSLVQNNSPLHFGNGTRLTVT.

The rearrangement links TRBV3-1 (or the pseudogene TRBV3-2) to TRBJ2-5; 7 positions agree with TRBD2. The trim removed 0 bases at V and 3 bases at J, leaving 4 bases unmatched. Per germline, CDR1 LGHDT and CDR2 YNNKEL (reference sequence). This CDR3 has 15 residues. CDR3 in DNA: TGTGCCAGCAGCCAAGATGGGGGGGTCGAAGAGACCCAGTACTTC. Its translation is CASSQDGGVEETQYF.

The V gene is TRBV30, the J gene TRBJ1-1; D is unclear. V gave up 4 bases and J gave up 6 bases, with 9 bases separating them. Germline loops: CDR1 GTSNPN, CDR2 SVGIG (reference sequence). The CDR3 is made up of 11 amino acids. The CDR3 protein is CAWNEGSEAFF. The CDR3 bases are TGTGCCTGGAACGAGGGTTCTGAAGCTTTCTTT.

The chain is built from TRBV27 and TRBJ2-7, with D possibly TRBD1 on 6 matching bases. Trimming shortened V by 0 bases and J by 6 bases, and 12 bases separated the two germline ends. Germline assignment: CDR1 MNHEY and CDR2 SMNVEV (reference sequence). The CDR3 sequence is 14 residues long. The CDR3 loop reads CASSLSWGPGEQYF. The DNA of the CDR3 is TGTGCCAGCAGTTTATCTTGGGGGCCGGGCGAGCAGTACTTC.

This chain connects TRBV29-1 to TRBJ2-7; 9 positions match TRBD1. Unmatched junction bases numbered 9, after V lost 8 bases and J lost 4 bases. This CDR3 spans 13 amino acids. Germline loops: CDR1 SQVTM, CDR2 ANQGSEA. CDR3 coding DNA: TGCAGCTCCTACACGACAGGGGGGTACGAGCAGTACTTC. Its protein is CSSYTTGGYEQYF.

J is TRBJ2-1 and V is TRBV11-3; D possibly corresponds to TRBD2 (6 bases). CDR3 size: 15 residues. Trimming took 3 bases from V and 8 from J, leaving 17 bases between them. Per the germline V gene, CDR1 is SGHNT and CDR2 is YENEEA. The CDR3 protein is CASSFPRERGDEQFF. The DNA of the CDR3 is TGTGCCAGCAGCTTCCCCCGGGAGAGGGGTGATGAGCAGTTCTTC.

The gene calls are TRBV6-5 and TRBJ2-7, with 10 bases lining up with TRBD2. CDR1 MNHEY and CDR2 SVGAGI come from the germline V gene. The CDR3 is 16 amino acids. V lost 2 bases to trimming and J lost 2 bases; unmatched junction nucleotides: 6. The CDR3 here is CASSYRAGGPPYEQYF. The CDR3 region has the DNA TGTGCCAGCAGTTACCGAGCGGGAGGGCCGCCCTACGAGCAGTACTTC.

J is TRBJ2-1 and V is TRBV12-5; D call uncertain. The CDR3 runs to 13 residues. Trimming shortened V by 2 bases and J by 8 bases, and 10 bases separated the two germline ends. In germline, CDR1 is LGHNT, CDR2 FRNRAP. The DNA of the CDR3 is TGTGCTAGTGGTTTGCCACCTCGAGATGAGCAGTTCTTC. It translates to CASGLPPRDEQFF.

The V call is TRBV11-2, the J call TRBJ1-2; the match to TRBD1 covers 8 bases. V lost 1 base to trimming and J lost 7 bases; unmatched junction nucleotides: 11. This CDR3 comprises 16 residues. Germline values: CDR1 SGHAT, CDR2 FQNNGV. The CDR3 nucleotides are TGTGCCAGCAGCTTAGGGACAGGGAGTGGTGCGGTTGGCTACACCTTC. It yields the protein CASSLGTGSGAVGYTF.

V usage is TRBV23-1 and J usage is TRBJ2-2, with TRBD2 matching 7 bases. TRBV23-1 is recorded as an ORF, its role being uncertain. The CDR3 loop spans 13 amino acids. Trimming cost V 11 bases and J 10 bases; bases outside gene matches: 13. CDR3 loop: CAVRRAGFEELFF. CDR3 coding DNA: TGCGCCGTTCGACGAGCGGGGTTCGAGGAGCTGTTTTTT.

The gene calls are TRBV19 and TRBJ1-5, with TRBD1 identical over 7 bases. V shed 5 bases, J shed 4 bases, and the junction held 5 bases outside the gene matches. Germline CDR1 reads LNHDA; CDR2 reads SQIVND (reference sequence). The CDR3 runs 14 residues. The CDR3 reads CASSRGTDNQPQHF. CDR3 in DNA: TGTGCCAGTAGTCGCGGGACAGATAATCAGCCCCAGCATTTT.

This rearrangement joins TRBV19 to TRBJ2-2, with D possibly TRBD1 on 5 matching bases. The CDR3 totals 14 residues. In germline, CDR1 is LNHDA, CDR2 SQIVND (reference sequence). V lost 3 bases, J lost 6 bases, and 11 bases lay in between. In DNA form, the CDR3 reads TGTGCCAGTAGTATCGGCAGGGCCCCCGGGGAGCTGTTTTTT. The encoded protein is CASSIGRAPGELFF.

This clone was found a few times. V gene TRBV15 combines with J gene TRBJ2-1; TRBD1 might be the D (6 bases). Germline CDR1 and CDR2: LNHNV and YYDKDF (reference sequence). This CDR3 is 15 amino acids long. V was cut by 9 bases and J by 6 bases, with 21 bases left in between. The CDR3: CATGETVEGVNEQFF. In nucleotides, the CDR3 is TGTGCCACTGGGGAAACTGTCGAGGGGGTCAATGAGCAGTTCTTC. The full variable domain, with the rest looked up from reference TRBV15 and TRBJ2-1, is DAMVIQNPRYQVTQFGKPVTLSCSQTLNHNVMYWYQQKSSQAPKLLFHYYDKDFNNEADTPDNFQSRRPNTSFCFLDIRSPGLGDTAMYLCATGETVEGVNEQFFGPGTRLTVL.

The chain links TRBV6-2 or TRBV6-3 to TRBJ2-5; 7 nucleotides match TRBD2. The CDR3 has 16 residues. The V gene's germline CDR1 is MNHEY and CDR2 SVGEGT. J lost 5 bases, V lost 2 bases, and 11 bases had no gene match. In DNA form, the CDR3 reads TGTGCCAGCAGTTACAGCCTAGCGGTTGGTTGGGAGACCCAGTACTTC. Residues: CASSYSLAVGWETQYF.

V gene TRBV18 combines with J gene TRBJ1-3, with a possible D match to TRBD1 (5 bases). CDR1 KGHSH and CDR2 LQKENI come from the germline V gene. The length of the CDR3 is 17 residues. V was cut by 2 bases and J by 0 bases, with 14 bases left in between. As DNA, the CDR3 is TGTGCCAGCTCACCAGCGGGGGGTACCCTCTCTGGAAACACCATATATTTT. It encodes CASSPAGGTLSGNTIYF.

This clone has just a few counts. The chain employs TRBV6-1 and TRBJ2-6; unclear D gene. V was cut by 3 bases and J by 0 bases, with 6 bases left in between. Germline CDR1 reads MNHNS; CDR2 reads SASEGT. The CDR3 runs 15 residues. CDR3 region: CASSERYSGANVLTF. The CDR3 nucleotides are TGTGCCAGCAGTGAGAGGTACTCTGGGGCCAACGTCCTGACTTTC.

CDR3 nucleotides: TGTGCCAGCAGTGAGCGGACAGCCTATGGCTACACCTTC. This sequence encodes CASSERTAYGYTF. The genes are TRBV2 and TRBJ1-2, with TRBD1 as a possible D gene (6 bases). V lost 3 bases, J lost 4 bases, and 9 bases lay in between. The germline V gene has CDR1 SNHLY and CDR2 FYNNEI. The CDR3 runs to 13 residues. The whole variable domain, remainder taken from reference TRBV2 and TRBJ1-2, is EPEVTQTPSHQVTQMGQEVILRCVPISNHLYFYWYRQILGQKVEFLVSFYNNEISEKSEIFDDQFSVERPDGSNFTLKIRSTKLEDSAMYFCASSERTAYGYTFGSGTRLTVV.

The chain links TRBV19 to TRBJ2-1, with 13 bases that match TRBD2. Germline V gene sequence: CDR1 LNHDA, CDR2 SQIVND (reference sequence). With V trimmed by 7 bases and J by 6 bases, 9 bases remained unmatched. The CDR3 is made up of 16 amino acids. DNA for the CDR3: TGTGCCAGTAACACTCCGGGACTAGCGGGGTTCAATGAGCAGTTCTTC. Translating gives CASNTPGLAGFNEQFF.

The rearrangement links TRBV15 to TRBJ1-1; the D gene is possibly TRBD1 (6 bases). CDR3 length equals 13 residues. The V gene lost 0 bases and the J gene lost 6 bases, with 8 bases spanning the gap. The germline CDR1 and CDR2 sequences are LNHNV and YYDKDF (reference sequence). CDR3 sequence (DNA): TGTGCCACCAGCAGAGATGGGGGCGCTGAAGCTTTCTTT. This translates into CATSRDGGAEAFF.

This clone was observed a single time. The V call is TRBV18, the J call TRBJ1-1, with a weak D call TRBD1 (6 bases). Trimming cost V 1 base and J 6 bases, with 9 bases left between them. CDR1 and CDR2 from the germline V gene are KGHSH and LQKENI. The CDR3 length is 13 residues. The CDR3 sequence is CASSPHEGAEAFF. CDR3 DNA sequence: TGTGCCAGCTCACCACACGAGGGGGCTGAAGCTTTCTTT. The complete variable domain, with remaining parts taken from reference TRBV18 and TRBJ1-1, reads NAGVMQNPRHLVRRRGQEARLRCSPMKGHSHVYWYRQLPEEGLKFMVYLQKENIIDESGMPKERFSAEFPKEGPSILRIQQVVRGDSAAYFCASSPHEGAEAFFGQGTRLTVV.

This chain uses TRBV3-1 (or the pseudogene TRBV3-2) with TRBJ2-5, with D possibly being TRBD2 (6 bases). Germline V CDR1 and CDR2: LGHDT, YNNKEL (reference sequence). This CDR3 spans 14 amino acids. Trimming cost V 6 bases and J 5 bases, with 16 bases left between them. The CDR3 loop reads CASSSRDSRETQYF. The CDR3 DNA sequence: TGTGCCAGCAGTTCGCGGGACTCGAGGGAGACCCAGTACTTC.

The chain joins TRBV27 to TRBJ2-1; a weak D match, TRBD1 (5 bases). Per germline, CDR1 MNHEY and CDR2 SMNVEV (reference sequence). V was clipped by 3 bases and J by 4 bases, with 13 bases between them. The CDR3 has 15 residues. CDR3 in amino acids: CASSFDSLLYNEQFF. The CDR3 coding sequence is TGTGCCAGCAGTTTCGACAGTCTCCTTTACAATGAGCAGTTCTTC.

This clone was detected a few times. The chain combines TRBV3-1 (or the pseudogene TRBV3-2) with TRBJ1-2; D is possibly TRBD1 (5 bases). The V gene lost 3 bases and the J gene lost 8 bases, with 10 bases spanning the gap. CDR1 is LGHDT, CDR2 YNNKEL, per germline (reference sequence). CDR3 length equals 12 residues. Written as DNA, the CDR3 is TGTGCCAGCAGCCAGCCAGGGTTAGGCTACACCTTC. Its protein product is CASSQPGLGYTF.

The rearrangement links TRBV6-2 or TRBV6-3 to TRBJ2-7, with 12 bases that match TRBD2. The germline gives CDR1 MNHEY, CDR2 SVGEGT. The CDR3 is made up of 16 amino acids. The V segment lost 5 bases and the J segment 4 bases; nucleotides outside the gene matches: 9. This CDR3 is CASSTVTSGSWYEQYF. CDR3 bases: TGTGCCAGCAGTACCGTGACTAGCGGGAGCTGGTACGAGCAGTACTTC.

The chain employs TRBV19 and TRBJ2-1; 7 bases match TRBD2. Germline V gene lookup returns CDR1 LNHDA and CDR2 SQIVND (reference sequence). J lost 7 bases, V lost 3 bases, and 3 bases had no gene match. The CDR3 consists of 13 residues. Written as DNA, the CDR3 is TGTGCCAGTAGTATCGGGGGGAGGAATGAGCAGTTCTTC. This codes for CASSIGGRNEQFF.

The rearrangement joins TRBV11-2 to TRBJ2-1; the D gene is possibly TRBD2 (7 bases). The V end lost 3 bases, the J end lost 2 bases, and 14 bases lay between the germline ends. The CDR3 consists of 16 residues. CDR1 and CDR2 from the germline V gene are SGHAT and FQNNGV. The DNA for the CDR3 is TGTGCCAGCAGCTTCAACCAAGGGGGGGCCTACAATGAGCAGTTCTTC. Encoded protein: CASSFNQGGAYNEQFF.